The rows below give T cell receptor beta chains drawn from one sample of a study of shared clonotypes between healthy human individuals. Assay used: immunoSEQ multiplex PCR; TCRdb lists only in-frame clones, some missing. The repertoire holds approximately 320,000 clones, with about nine tenths as singletons. The sequenced sample was memory CD8+ T cells sorted from blood. Receptors were obtained from a man younger than 35 in good health. The CDR3 runs from the conserved cysteine through the conserved F or W. D genes are given only for firm matches. Only part of the rows carry a size: once, few, many, or a class if the clone is expanded.

j_gene: TRBJ1-2; d_gene: NA; abundance: NA; v_gene: TRBV23-1; CDR3nt: TGCGCCAGCCAAGTGGTGGTCCGTACCTTC; CDR3aa: CASQVVVRTF
j_gene: TRBJ1-6; d_gene: NA; abundance: NA; v_gene: TRBV15; CDR3nt: TGTGCCACCAGCAAAACGCGGTCCTATAATTCACCCCTCCACTTT; CDR3aa: CATSKTRSYNSPLHF
j_gene: TRBJ2-5; d_gene: TRBD2; abundance: NA; v_gene: TRBV27; CDR3nt: TGTGCCAGCAGTCCCTTAGCGGGGGAGAGAGAGACCCAGTACTTC; CDR3aa: CASSPLAGERETQYF
j_gene: TRBJ2-7; d_gene: NA; abundance: NA; v_gene: TRBV2; CDR3nt: TGTGCCAGCAGTGAATCTCCTTCCTACGAGCAGTACTTC; CDR3aa: CASSESPSYEQYF
j_gene: TRBJ2-5; d_gene: NA; abundance: once; v_gene: TRBV4-1; CDR3nt: TGCGCCAGCAGCCAACTTGGGGGGCAAGAGACCCAGTACTTC; CDR3aa: CASSQLGGQETQYF
j_gene: TRBJ1-5; d_gene: NA; abundance: NA; v_gene: TRBV6-6; CDR3nt: TGTGCCAGCCATCCGGAATCCCCGGGGGCCAATCAGCCCCAGCATTTT; CDR3aa: CASHPESPGANQPQHF
j_gene: TRBJ2-5; d_gene: NA; abundance: NA; v_gene: TRBV2; CDR3nt: TGTGCCAGCAGTGAAACTACAGGGAGCCTAGAGACCCAGTACTTC; CDR3aa: CASSETTGSLETQYF
j_gene: TRBJ2-3; d_gene: NA; abundance: NA; v_gene: TRBV7-2; CDR3nt: TGTGCCAGCAGCTTCCAGCGGACAGATACGCAGTATTTT; CDR3aa: CASSFQRTDTQYF
j_gene: TRBJ2-5; d_gene: NA; abundance: NA; v_gene: TRBV7-9; CDR3nt: TGTGCCAGCAGCTCAAGGACCGTCCAAGAGACCCAGTACTTC; CDR3aa: CASSSRTVQETQYF
j_gene: TRBJ2-7; d_gene: NA; abundance: NA; v_gene: TRBV2; CDR3nt: TGTGCCAGCTGGGACGGCTACGAGCAGTACTTC; CDR3aa: CASWDGYEQYF
j_gene: TRBJ2-1; d_gene: TRBD2; abundance: NA; v_gene: TRBV19; CDR3nt: TGTGCCACCAATAGCGGGGGCTACAATGAGCAGTTCTTC; CDR3aa: CATNSGGYNEQFF
j_gene: TRBJ2-6; d_gene: NA; abundance: NA; v_gene: TRBV6-1; CDR3nt: TGTGCCAGCACTGATTGGGTTCTTGGGGCCAACGTCCTGACTTTC; CDR3aa: CASTDWVLGANVLTF
j_gene: TRBJ2-3; d_gene: NA; abundance: NA; v_gene: TRBV4-3; CDR3nt: TGCGCCAGCAGCCCCGCGGAAGCCGATACGCAGTATTTT; CDR3aa: CASSPAEADTQYF
j_gene: TRBJ1-1; d_gene: NA; abundance: once; v_gene: TRBV19; CDR3nt: TGTGCCAGTAGTATACAGGAGGGAGCTGAAGCTTTCTTT; CDR3aa: CASSIQEGAEAFF
j_gene: TRBJ2-5; d_gene: TRBD2; abundance: NA; v_gene: TRBV27; CDR3nt: TGTGCCAGCAGTCCCCTCGGACTAGCGGGAGGACAAGAGACCCAGTACTTC; CDR3aa: CASSPLGLAGGQETQYF
j_gene: TRBJ2-1; d_gene: NA; abundance: NA; v_gene: TRBV7-6; CDR3nt: TGTGCCAGCAGCAACGGGACTTTCGCCTACAATGAGCAGTTCTTC; CDR3aa: CASSNGTFAYNEQFF
j_gene: TRBJ1-5; d_gene: NA; abundance: NA; v_gene: TRBV4-2; CDR3nt: TGTGCCAGCAGCCAACCGGAGACAGGACGCAATCAGCCCCAGCATTTT; CDR3aa: CASSQPETGRNQPQHF
j_gene: TRBJ2-7; d_gene: NA; abundance: once; v_gene: TRBV4-1; CDR3nt: TGCGCCAGCAGCGAAAGTGAGTCATTCTACGAGCAGTACTTC; CDR3aa: CASSESESFYEQYF
j_gene: TRBJ2-1; d_gene: TRBD2; abundance: NA; v_gene: TRBV2; CDR3nt: TGTGCCAGCAGTGTCGGACTAGCCTGGGAGCAGTTCTTC; CDR3aa: CASSVGLAWEQFF
j_gene: TRBJ2-1; d_gene: TRBD2; abundance: NA; v_gene: TRBV4-1; CDR3nt: TGCGCCAGCAGCCTTAAAAGCGGGGGCTCCTACAATGAGCAGTTCTTC; CDR3aa: CASSLKSGGSYNEQFF
j_gene: TRBJ2-1; d_gene: NA; abundance: NA; v_gene: TRBV27; CDR3nt: TGTGCCAGCAGTTGGATAGGGGAGGCCTACAATGAGCAGTTCTTC; CDR3aa: CASSWIGEAYNEQFF
j_gene: TRBJ2-3; d_gene: TRBD1; abundance: NA; v_gene: TRBV6-6; CDR3nt: TGTGCCAGCAGCCCGAGACAGGGCAGAGATACGCAGTATTTT; CDR3aa: CASSPRQGRDTQYF
j_gene: TRBJ2-7; d_gene: TRBD1; abundance: NA; v_gene: TRBV5-6; CDR3nt: TGTGCCAGCAGCTTGGCCGGGACAGGACCCTACGAGCAGTACTTC; CDR3aa: CASSLAGTGPYEQYF
j_gene: TRBJ2-2; d_gene: NA; abundance: NA; v_gene: TRBV4-3; CDR3nt: TGCGCCAGCAGCCAGAAAAGTTCTGTGTGGGCCGGGGAGCTGTTTTTT; CDR3aa: CASSQKSSVWAGELFF
j_gene: TRBJ1-2; d_gene: NA; abundance: many; v_gene: TRBV10-3; CDR3nt: TGTGCCATCAGTGAGCCCGGGACAACTAACTATGGCTACACCTTC; CDR3aa: CAISEPGTTNYGYTF
j_gene: TRBJ2-7; d_gene: NA; abundance: NA; v_gene: TRBV11-2; CDR3nt: TGTGCCAGCAGCTTAGCCCCGGACGGGTCCTACGAGCAGTACTTC; CDR3aa: CASSLAPDGSYEQYF
j_gene: TRBJ2-7; d_gene: TRBD2; abundance: NA; v_gene: TRBV2; CDR3nt: TGTGCCAGCAGAGGCGGGAGGAGCTCCTACGAGCAGTACTTC; CDR3aa: CASRGGRSSYEQYF
j_gene: TRBJ2-1; d_gene: NA; abundance: NA; v_gene: TRBV13; CDR3nt: TGTGCCAGCAGCTTGTTAGCCTACAATGAGCAGTTCTTC; CDR3aa: CASSLLAYNEQFF
j_gene: TRBJ1-2; d_gene: TRBD1; abundance: many; v_gene: TRBV7-2; CDR3nt: TGTGCCAGCAGCTTCGGGACAGGGGGCATATATGGCTACACCTTC; CDR3aa: CASSFGTGGIYGYTF
j_gene: TRBJ2-1; d_gene: NA; abundance: NA; v_gene: TRBV5-4; CDR3nt: TGTGCCAGCAGCTTGGTTTCCGGGGCCGTAGGTGAGCAGTTCTTC; CDR3aa: CASSLVSGAVGEQFF
j_gene: TRBJ2-5; d_gene: TRBD1; abundance: NA; v_gene: TRBV29-1; CDR3nt: TGCAGCGTGAGACAGGGGGAAGAGACCCAGTACTTC; CDR3aa: CSVRQGEETQYF
j_gene: TRBJ1-5; d_gene: TRBD1; abundance: once; v_gene: TRBV27; CDR3nt: TGTGCCAGCAGTCCCTCCCCCGACAGGGGAGGTGGTCAGCCCCAGCATTTT; CDR3aa: CASSPSPDRGGGQPQHF
j_gene: TRBJ2-3; d_gene: TRBD1; abundance: NA; v_gene: TRBV9; CDR3nt: TGTGCCAGCAGCGTAGGGACAGGGACTCCGAGCACAGATACGCAGTATTTT; CDR3aa: CASSVGTGTPSTDTQYF
j_gene: TRBJ2-1; d_gene: TRBD2; abundance: NA; v_gene: TRBV28; CDR3nt: TGTGCCAGCAGTTCACTAGCGGAGGCAGAGCGGGCGAATAGATTGGAGTTCTTC; CDR3aa: CASSSLAEAERANRLEFF
j_gene: TRBJ1-6; d_gene: NA; abundance: once; v_gene: TRBV27; CDR3nt: TGTGCCAGCAGATACCAGGGAAGCAATTCACCCCTCCACTTT; CDR3aa: CASRYQGSNSPLHF
j_gene: TRBJ1-6; d_gene: NA; abundance: NA; v_gene: TRBV15; CDR3nt: TGTGCCACCAGCAGAGAGGGGGGAATGGGATATAGCGATAATTCACCCCTCCACTTT; CDR3aa: CATSREGGMGYSDNSPLHF